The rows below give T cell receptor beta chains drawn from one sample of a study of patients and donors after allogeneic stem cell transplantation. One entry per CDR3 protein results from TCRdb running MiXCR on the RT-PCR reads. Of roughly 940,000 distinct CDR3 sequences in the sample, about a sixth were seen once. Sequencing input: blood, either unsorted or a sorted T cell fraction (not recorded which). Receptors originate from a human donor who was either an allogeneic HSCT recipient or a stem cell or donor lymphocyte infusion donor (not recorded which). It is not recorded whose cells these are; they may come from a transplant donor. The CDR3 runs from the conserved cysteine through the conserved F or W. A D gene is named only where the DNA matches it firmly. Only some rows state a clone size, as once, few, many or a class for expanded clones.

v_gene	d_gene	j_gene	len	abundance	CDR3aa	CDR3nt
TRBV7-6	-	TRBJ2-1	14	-	CASSWDSIYNEQFF	TGTGCCAGCAGCTGGGATAGCATCTACAATGAGCAGTTCTTC
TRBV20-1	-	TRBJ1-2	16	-	CSARVTRAGTNYGYTF	TGCAGTGCTAGAGTCACAAGGGCAGGGACTAACTATGGCTACACCTTC
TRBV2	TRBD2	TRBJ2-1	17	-	CASENSGSQSPYNEQFF	TGTGCCAGCGAGAATAGCGGGTCCCAATCTCCCTACAATGAGCAGTTCTTC
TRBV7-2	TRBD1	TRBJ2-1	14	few	CASSPDRLRNEQFF	TGTGCCAGCAGTCCGGACAGGTTAAGGAATGAGCAGTTCTTC
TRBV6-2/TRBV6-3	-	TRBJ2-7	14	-	CASSRPLDKDEQYF	TGTGCCAGCAGCCGCCCACTCGACAAGGACGAGCAGTACTTC
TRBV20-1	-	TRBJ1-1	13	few	CSAPDGRNTEAFF	TGCAGTGCCCCGGATGGAAGGAACACTGAAGCTTTCTTT
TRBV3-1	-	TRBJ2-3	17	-	CASSQGLPTTLRGTQYF	TGTGCCAGCAGCCAAGGCTTGCCAACGACCCTGAGAGGCACGCAGTATTTT
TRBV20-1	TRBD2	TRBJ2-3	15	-	CSASGSSGATDTQYF	TGCAGTGCTAGCGGGTCTAGCGGTGCCACAGATACGCAGTATTTT
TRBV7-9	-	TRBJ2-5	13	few	CASSLPTLETQYF	TGTGCCAGCAGCTTACCCACTTTGGAGACCCAGTACTTC
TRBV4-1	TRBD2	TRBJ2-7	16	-	CASSRRTSGRTNEQYF	TGCGCCAGCAGCCGGCGGACTAGCGGGAGAACCAACGAGCAGTACTTC
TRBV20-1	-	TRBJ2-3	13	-	CSASLVTTDTQYF	TGCAGTGCTAGTCTGGTCACCACAGATACGCAGTATTTT
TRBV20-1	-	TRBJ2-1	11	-	CSARVRPEQFF	TGCAGTGCTAGAGTTCGTCCTGAGCAGTTCTTC
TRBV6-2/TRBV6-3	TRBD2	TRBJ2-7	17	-	CASSYFRTSGDYYEQYF	TGTGCCAGCAGTTACTTTCGGACTAGCGGGGATTACTACGAGCAGTACTTC
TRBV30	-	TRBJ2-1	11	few	CARGLLNEQFF	TGTGCCCGGGGACTCCTTAATGAGCAGTTCTTC
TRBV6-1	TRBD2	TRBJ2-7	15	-	CASTRRKGGAYEQYF	TGTGCCAGCACTAGGAGGAAGGGAGGGGCCTACGAGCAGTACTTC
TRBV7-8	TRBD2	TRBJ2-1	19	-	CASSPGRLAGAGPYNEQFF	TGTGCCAGCAGCCCAGGGAGACTAGCGGGAGCAGGCCCCTACAATGAGCAGTTCTTC
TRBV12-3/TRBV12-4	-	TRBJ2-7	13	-	CASSLSVRHEQYF	TGTGCCAGCAGCCTCTCGGTCCGTCACGAGCAGTACTTC
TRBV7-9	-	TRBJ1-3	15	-	CASQQGTRSGNTIYF	TGTGCCAGCCAGCAGGGAACTCGCTCTGGAAACACCATATATTTT